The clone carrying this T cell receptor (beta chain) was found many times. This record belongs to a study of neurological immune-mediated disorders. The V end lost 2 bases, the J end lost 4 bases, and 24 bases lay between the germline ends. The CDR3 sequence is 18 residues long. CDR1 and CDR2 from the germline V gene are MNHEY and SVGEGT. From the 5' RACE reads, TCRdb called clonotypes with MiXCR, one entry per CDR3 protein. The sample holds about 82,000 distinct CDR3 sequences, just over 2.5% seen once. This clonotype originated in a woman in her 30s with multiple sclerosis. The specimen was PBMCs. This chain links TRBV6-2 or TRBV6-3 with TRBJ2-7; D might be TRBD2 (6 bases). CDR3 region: CASSYLRAGGGKGYEQYF. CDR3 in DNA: TGTGCCAGCAGTTACCTTAGAGCGGGCGGCGGCAAGGGGTACGAGCAGTACTTC.